The clone carrying this TCR beta chain was detected a few times. Its antigen is currently unknown. Trimming pared 4 bases from V and 1 base from J, leaving 18 bases between. The CDR3 has 16 amino acids. Germline V gene sequence: CDR1 SGHKS, CDR2 YYEKEE (reference sequence). The data were taken from a study of T cell repertoires in ileal Crohn's disease. Study conclusions and caveats: Endoscopic recurrence occurred in every patient whose clonality exceeded 26.8%. Clonal expansions were more frequent in active smokers than non-smokers at surgery.

Per sample, roughly 0.45 micrograms of biopsy DNA were TCRB immunosequenced. Method: immunoSEQ multiplex PCR; TCRdb's copy keeps in-frame clones and lacks some. The sample holds about 17,000 clones; over 45% are singletons and the top ten take 5% to 7%. The origin of this receptor is an adult with Crohn's disease. Sequenced: ileal tissue. The chain couples TRBV5-5 to TRBJ2-7, with D perhaps matching TRBD2 (6 bases). Written as DNA, the CDR3 is TGTGCCAGCAGCAAACTTCAGCTAGCGAATTCCTACGAGCAGTACTTC. This translates into CASSKLQLANSYEQYF.